This passage covers 14 T cell receptor beta chains from one sample sequenced in a study of blood T cell repertoires in COVID-19. Clones were sequenced by immunoSEQ multiplex PCR, and TCRdb holds only the in-frame ones, with some missing. The data show 200,000 or so clones, less than 90% seen once. Source material: peripheral blood. The receptors stem from a man aged 65 to 79 with active or convalescent COVID-19.

This chain connects TRBV7-6 to TRBJ2-7, with 7 bases that match TRBD1. CDR3 length: 16 amino acids. CDR1 and CDR2 from the germline V gene are SGHVS and FNYEAQ. Trimming removed 5 bases from V and 0 bases from J; junction bases left unmatched: 10. CDR3 in amino acids: CASSINRGRGSYEQYF. CDR3 nucleotides: TGTGCCAGCAGCATAAACAGGGGCCGGGGCTCCTACGAGCAGTACTTC.

CDR3 in amino acids: CASKTTSGSVETQYF. Written as DNA, the CDR3 is TGTGCCAGTAAAACGACTAGCGGGAGCGTCGAGACCCAGTACTTC. The chain recombines TRBV19 with TRBJ2-5, with TRBD2 matching over 12 bases. CDR1 and CDR2 from the germline V gene are LNHDA and SQIVND (reference sequence). V was clipped by 7 bases and J by 5 bases; unmatched bases: 8. This CDR3 has 15 amino acids.

V is TRBV6-6 and J is TRBJ2-7; D unresolved. The germline gives CDR1 MNHNY, CDR2 SVGAGI (reference sequence). Trimming pared 0 bases from V and 11 bases from J, leaving 11 bases between. CDR3 size: 12 residues. In nucleotides, the CDR3 is TGTGCCAGCAGTTACTCCCCGGGTAAGGAGTACTTC. Its translation: CASSYSPGKEYF.

This chain joins TRBV5-4 and TRBJ1-2, with 9 positions matching TRBD1. Germline CDR1 and CDR2: SGHNT and YYREEE (reference sequence). V shed 4 bases and J 4 bases; nucleotides not matched to a gene: 11. The CDR3 runs to 16 residues. The CDR3 sequence is CASSRTGTGPSYGYTF. Here the CDR3 DNA reads TGTGCCAGCAGCCGTACCGGGACAGGGCCTAGCTATGGCTACACCTTC.

The V gene is TRBV7-8, the J gene TRBJ1-2, with TRBD1 identical over 8 bases. The V segment lost 2 bases and the J segment 9 bases; nucleotides outside the gene matches: 8. CDR3 size: 14 residues. Germline values: CDR1 SGHVS, CDR2 FQNEAQ. CDR3 DNA: TGTGCCAGCAGCTTACAACCCGGGACAGGAAGCTACACCTTC. It specifies CASSLQPGTGSYTF.

The gene calls are TRBV5-1 and TRBJ2-6, with TRBD1 matching over 9 bases. The V gene's germline CDR1 is SGHRS and CDR2 YFSETQ. V was pared by 3 bases and J by 0 bases, with 4 bases of the junction left unmatched. The CDR3 runs 17 residues. The CDR3 protein is CASSSVTGGSGANVLTF. The DNA for the CDR3 is TGCGCCAGCAGCTCTGTGACAGGGGGCTCTGGGGCCAACGTCCTGACTTTC.

This clone has only a few counts. This chain connects TRBV7-2 to TRBJ2-5, with 7 positions matching TRBD2. The junction had 5 bases not matched to a gene; V was cut back by 5 bases and J by 2 bases. From germline, CDR1 is SGHTA and CDR2 FQGNSA. The CDR3 totals 14 residues. The CDR3 spells CASSPAGSQETQYF. CDR3 DNA sequence: TGTGCCAGCAGCCCAGCGGGGTCACAAGAGACCCAGTACTTC.

The chain links TRBV28 to TRBJ2-1, with 11 bases that match TRBD2. The CDR3 extends over 12 amino acids. Germline V gene sequence: CDR1 MDHEN, CDR2 SYDVKM. The trim removed 4 bases at V and 14 bases at J, leaving 4 bases unmatched. CDR3 sequence reads: CASSYPTSGEFF. The CDR3 bases are TGTGCCAGCAGTTACCCGACTAGCGGGGAGTTCTTC. Looking up the rest from reference TRBV28 and TRBJ2-1 gives the full variable domain: DVKVTQSSRYLVKRTGEKVFLECVQDMDHENMFWYRQDPGLGLRLIYFSYDVKMKEKGDIPEGYSVSREKKERFSLILESASTNQTSMYLCASSYPTSGEFFGPGTRLTVL.

The chain joins TRBV19 to TRBJ1-5; 9 bases are shared with TRBD1. CDR3 length: 16 residues. V lost 5 bases and J lost 3; bases outside the gene matches: 8. CDR1 LNHDA and CDR2 SQIVND come from the germline V gene (reference sequence). The CDR3 loop reads CASSSTPQGANQPQHF. The DNA of the CDR3 is TGTGCCAGTAGTTCGACTCCACAGGGGGCCAATCAGCCCCAGCATTTT.

The chain uses TRBV11-2 and TRBJ2-1; D is possibly TRBD2 (5 bases). This CDR3 is 13 amino acids long. Trimming stripped 3 bases from V and 4 bases from J, with 7 bases between. Per germline, CDR1 SGHAT and CDR2 FQNNGV. CDR3 bases: TGTGCCAGCAGCTTGGAGGCATACAATGAGCAGTTCTTC. It specifies CASSLEAYNEQFF.

The V call is TRBV24-1, the J call TRBJ1-1; the D gene is possibly TRBD1 (5 bases). This CDR3 spans 14 amino acids. The germline V gene has CDR1 KGHDR and CDR2 SFDVKD. V was trimmed by 5 bases and J by 7 bases, leaving 16 bases between them. In nucleotides, the CDR3 is TGTGCCACCAGTGCCGCGGGGGTAGACCATGAAGCTTTCTTT. This sequence encodes CATSAAGVDHEAFF.

This chain's CDR3 is CASSQTGGDEQYF. As DNA, the CDR3 is TGTGCCAGTAGCCAAACAGGGGGGGACGAGCAGTACTTC. This chain uses TRBV19 with TRBJ2-7; D is perhaps TRBD1 (8 bases). Looked up from germline, CDR1 is LNHDA and CDR2 is SQIVND (reference sequence). The V and J ends lost 6 bases and 5 bases respectively, with 14 bases between them. The CDR3 runs 13 residues.

The rearrangement uses TRBV19 and TRBJ1-2; 7 positions match TRBD1. V gave up 3 bases and J gave up 3 bases; unmatched junction bases: 4. CDR3 length equals 14 residues. Per germline, CDR1 LNHDA and CDR2 SQIVND (reference sequence). CDR3 sequence (DNA): TGTGCCAGTAGTATCCCCGGGACAGACTATGGCTACACCTTC. As protein: CASSIPGTDYGYTF. Full variable domain (outside the CDR3, taken from reference TRBV19 and TRBJ1-2): DGGITQSPKYLFRKEGQNVTLSCEQNLNHDAMYWYRQDPGQGLRLIYYSQIVNDFQKGDIAEGYSVSREKKESFPLTVTSAQKNPTAFYLCASSIPGTDYGYTFGSGTRLTVV.

The rearrangement links TRBV23-1 to TRBJ2-7; 7 bases line up with TRBD2. TRBV23-1 is annotated as an ORF whose role is uncertain. The CDR3 is 16 residues long. J gave up 0 bases and V 8 bases, and 13 bases lay outside the gene matches. CDR3 nucleotides: TGCGCCAGCTTTCAAATGGGGCGGGGGTACTCCTACGAGCAGTACTTC. Translated, it gives CASFQMGRGYSYEQYF.